These 32 T cell receptor beta chains originate from one sample sequenced in a study of cytomegalovirus exposure and HLA in healthy donors. It was with 60 Vbeta and 13 Jbeta primers that the PCR ran. Repertoires were generated with immunoSEQ multiplex PCR, while TCRdb's copy carries only in-frame clones and drops some. The sample lists 95,000 to 150,000 clones, approximately 17% occurring once. The sample taken for sequencing was PBMCs. The origin of the receptors is a female donor in good health and CMV-seropositive.

V is TRBV6-5 and J is TRBJ1-5; D is perhaps TRBD1 (6 bases). CDR1 and CDR2 from the germline V gene are MNHEY and SVGAGI. Trimming stripped 6 bases from V and 3 bases from J, with 15 bases between. CDR3 length: 15 residues. CDR3 sequence: CASSSKQGPNQPQHF. Written as DNA, the CDR3 is TGTGCCAGCAGCTCCAAACAGGGCCCCAATCAGCCCCAGCATTTT.

This chain connects TRBV27 to TRBJ2-4; 7 nucleotides align to TRBD2. The CDR3 totals 15 residues. Trimming at V came to 6 bases and at J to 0 bases, leaving 5 bases not matched to a gene. Germline CDR1 is MNHEY and CDR2 is SMNVEV (reference sequence). The CDR3 region has the DNA TGTGCCAGCAGCCGAGCGGGACTAGCCAAAAACATTCAGTACTTC. Amino acids: CASSRAGLAKNIQYF.

This clone has a handful of counts. The V and J genes are TRBV19 and TRBJ1-5; D remains ambiguous. V was trimmed by 0 bases and J by 8 bases, leaving 8 bases between them. The CDR3 totals 13 residues. Germline loops: CDR1 LNHDA, CDR2 SQIVND (reference sequence). Here the CDR3 DNA reads TGTGCCAGTAGTATAGATCTTCTAGAGCCCCAGCATTTT. It codes for CASSIDLLEPQHF.

The chain is built from TRBV4-1 and TRBJ2-5; TRBD2 matches 7 bases. Trimming took 5 bases from V and 2 from J; bases not matched to a gene: 20. The germline V gene encodes CDR1 MGHRA and CDR2 YSYEKL. This CDR3 contains 19 residues. The CDR3 nucleotides read TGCGCCAGCAGCGAAGTCACGCCCCTTGGACTAGAGGGGCAAGAGACCCAGTACTTC. Translation gives CASSEVTPLGLEGQETQYF.

The V call is TRBV4-1, the J call TRBJ2-3; 12 positions match TRBD2. The length of the CDR3 is 17 residues. V lost 5 bases and J lost 3; bases outside the gene matches: 9. Germline V gene sequence: CDR1 MGHRA, CDR2 YSYEKL. Here the CDR3 reads CASSDRTSGVLTDTQYF. For the CDR3, the DNA is TGCGCCAGCAGCGACAGGACTAGCGGGGTCCTAACAGATACGCAGTATTTT.

The chain recombines TRBV5-8 with TRBJ1-1, with 7 bases fitting TRBD1. The V gene's germline CDR1 is SGHTS and CDR2 YDEGEE. CDR3 length equals 16 residues. V dropped 0 bases and J dropped 4; count of bases not matched to a gene: 9. DNA of the CDR3: TGTGCCAGCAGCTTGGCGGCAGGGGGAGGTGCCACTGAAGCTTTCTTT. Translated: CASSLAAGGGATEAFF.

This chain joins TRBV28 and TRBJ2-1; 14 bases map to TRBD2. CDR3 size: 15 residues. Germline CDR1 MDHEN, CDR2 SYDVKM. J lost 8 bases, V lost 7 bases, and 7 bases had no gene match. The CDR3 protein is CASMTSGRGLDEQFF. The CDR3 coding sequence is TGTGCCAGCATGACTAGCGGGAGGGGTCTGGATGAGCAGTTCTTC.

CDR3 DNA: TGCGCCAGCAGCTCCCGAGTATACAATGAGCAGTTCTTC. Translated, it gives CASSSRVYNEQFF. The J gene is TRBJ2-1, the V gene TRBV4-1; D not certain. Germline assignment: CDR1 MGHRA and CDR2 YSYEKL. The CDR3 length is 13 residues. Trimming pared 5 bases from V and 4 bases from J, leaving 9 bases between.

This clone was recorded a few times. The CDR3, as DNA: TGTGCCAGCAATCAAGCGGGAGTGACAGATACGCAGTATTTT. Amino acids: CASNQAGVTDTQYF. This rearrangement joins TRBV6-5 to TRBJ2-3; 8 bases are a match to TRBD2. Trimming cost V 7 bases and J 3 bases; bases outside gene matches: 6. Germline-derived CDR1 and CDR2 are MNHEY and SVGAGI. The CDR3 length is 14 residues.

This clone has a handful of counts. The chain is built from TRBV30 and TRBJ1-5; the D is unclear. The V and J ends lost 3 bases and 2 bases respectively, with 11 bases between them. This CDR3 region has 14 residues. Germline V lookup: CDR1 GTSNPN, CDR2 SVGIG (reference sequence). This chain's CDR3 is CAWRPFAGNQPQHF. The CDR3 DNA is TGTGCCTGGAGACCATTTGCGGGCAATCAGCCCCAGCATTTT.

The chain recombines TRBV4-2 with TRBJ2-5, with D possibly being TRBD1 (5 bases). Germline V gene sequence: CDR1 LGHNA, CDR2 YNFKEQ. V was shortened by 0 bases and J by 5 bases, with 16 bases between the two germline ends. This CDR3 spans 16 amino acids. The CDR3 loop reads CASSQEAGQPWETQYF. The CDR3, as DNA: TGTGCCAGCAGCCAAGAGGCAGGGCAACCGTGGGAGACCCAGTACTTC.

This clone was observed a handful of times. CDR3 coding DNA: TGTGCCAGCAGTGAAGTTGGACAGGGCTACAATGAGCAGTTCTTC. It encodes CASSEVGQGYNEQFF. The chain is built from TRBV2 and TRBJ2-1, with 8 bases identical to TRBD1. Germline assignment: CDR1 SNHLY and CDR2 FYNNEI. This CDR3 has 15 amino acids. V was clipped by 1 base and J by 3 bases; unmatched bases: 2.

The chain carries TRBV11-2 and TRBJ2-1; 8 positions agree with TRBD2. The CDR3 consists of 16 residues. CDR1 SGHAT and CDR2 FQNNGV come from the germline V gene. The V and J ends lost 5 bases and 5 bases, in that order; junction bases with no gene match: 11. CDR3 protein: CASSLTFTSGNNEQFF. The CDR3 DNA reads TGTGCCAGCAGCCTAACGTTTACTAGCGGAAACAATGAGCAGTTCTTC. Full variable domain (missing parts from reference TRBV11-2 and TRBJ2-1): EAGVAQSPRYKIIEKRQSVAFWCNPISGHATLYWYQQILGQGPKLLIQFQNNGVVDDSQLPKDRFSAERLKGVDSTLKIQPAKLEDSAVYLCASSLTFTSGNNEQFFGPGTRLTVL.

The J gene is TRBJ2-2, the V gene TRBV13, with D hard to call. With 5 bases removed from V and 6 bases from J, the gap between germline ends came to 7 bases. Germline CDR1 PRHDT, CDR2 FYEKMQ (reference sequence). The CDR3 is 12 residues long. As DNA, the CDR3 is TGTGCCAGCAGCCCGAGTTCCGGGGAGCTGTTTTTT. Its protein is CASSPSSGELFF.

This clone was seen only a few times. The gene calls are TRBV18 and TRBJ2-5; a weak D match, TRBD1 (9 bases). This CDR3 comprises 15 residues. Per germline, CDR1 KGHSH and CDR2 LQKENI. Trimming cost V 3 bases and J 6 bases, with 17 bases left between them. CDR3 protein: CASSPDRGLGKTQYF. For the CDR3, the DNA is TGTGCCAGCTCACCGGACAGGGGACTAGGGAAGACCCAGTACTTC.

The genes are TRBV27 and TRBJ2-5, with TRBD1 identical over 8 bases. The DNA end favors TRBJ2-7, so the J call may be wrong. Germline CDR1 and CDR2: MNHEY and SMNVEV (reference sequence). This CDR3 contains 15 residues. CDR3 in DNA: TGTGCCAGCAGTCTTGCCGGGACAGGCCTCTACGAGCAGTACTTC. Translated, it gives CASSLAGTGLYEQYF.

This chain joins TRBV9 and TRBJ2-7, with a tentative D call TRBD2 (5 bases). CDR1 is SGDLS, CDR2 YYNGEE, per germline. The CDR3 spans 14 residues. Trimming cost V 3 bases and J 4 bases, with 14 bases left between them. The CDR3 here is CASSAEPDYYEQYF. CDR3 nucleotides: TGTGCCAGCAGCGCGGAGCCTGACTATTACGAGCAGTACTTC.

Only a few counts were recorded for this clone. The chain joins TRBV6-1 to TRBJ1-5; a weak D match, TRBD1 (5 bases). This CDR3 has 13 residues. Germline CDR1 and CDR2: MNHNS and SASEGT. V lost 6 bases and J lost 9, with 15 bases in between. The CDR3 here is CASRLMGPWPQHF. The DNA of the CDR3 is TGTGCCAGCAGATTAATGGGGCCGTGGCCCCAGCATTTT.

This clone was detected only a few times. The chain is built from TRBV4-1 and TRBJ1-6; D is ambiguous. The CDR3 is 22 residues long. Per the germline V gene, CDR1 is MGHRA and CDR2 is YSYEKL. The ends were cut back, 2 bases at V and 7 bases at J, with 33 bases in the middle. CDR3 nucleotide sequence: TGCGCCAGCAGCCAAAAGGGCCCCGGTCGGCTTGTCGTGACGTCGGGAAATTCACCCCTCCACTTT. Its protein is CASSQKGPGRLVVTSGNSPLHF.

This clone was seen more than once but under ten times. The V call is TRBV27, the J call TRBJ1-5, with 9 bases that match TRBD1. Germline V lookup: CDR1 MNHEY, CDR2 SMNVEV (reference sequence). There are 18 residues in the CDR3. V shed 2 bases and J 4 bases; nucleotides not matched to a gene: 12. The CDR3 here is CASSLRSLDRGLNQPQHF. The CDR3 nucleotides read TGTGCCAGCAGTTTAAGGAGCCTGGACAGGGGTTTGAATCAGCCCCAGCATTTT.

The chain recombines TRBV15 with TRBJ2-1, with D perhaps matching TRBD2 (5 bases). The CDR3 totals 15 residues. Germline V lookup: CDR1 LNHNV, CDR2 YYDKDF (reference sequence). V was trimmed by 0 bases and J by 8 bases, leaving 14 bases between them. The CDR3 nucleotides read TGTGCCACCAGCAGAGATCGAGGGATAGGCGATGAGCAGTTCTTC. This encodes CATSRDRGIGDEQFF.

The CDR3 here is CASSFPLYEQYF. CDR3 in DNA: TGTGCCAGCAGTTTCCCCCTCTACGAGCAGTACTTC. This chain links TRBV27 with TRBJ2-7; D is undetermined. V was pared by 3 bases and J by 3 bases, with 6 bases between. Germline CDR1 is MNHEY and CDR2 is SMNVEV (reference sequence). The CDR3 has 12 residues.

The rearrangement joins TRBV11-2 to TRBJ1-5; D unclear. The V end was cut by 5 bases, the J end by 5 bases, with 10 bases between. The CDR3 runs to 13 residues. Germline CDR1 is SGHAT and CDR2 is FQNNGV. In DNA form, the CDR3 reads TGTGCCAGCAGCGAAGCCCCTTATCAGCCCCAGCATTTT. Protein: CASSEAPYQPQHF. Combining the CDR3 with reference TRBV11-2 and TRBJ1-5 gives the whole variable domain EAGVAQSPRYKIIEKRQSVAFWCNPISGHATLYWYQQILGQGPKLLIQFQNNGVVDDSQLPKDRFSAERLKGVDSTLKIQPAKLEDSAVYLCASSEAPYQPQHFGDGTRLSIL.

This clone has only a few counts. V gene TRBV7-2 combines with J gene TRBJ2-7; 10 bases align to TRBD2. Germline V gives CDR1 SGHTA, CDR2 FQGNSA. CDR3 length: 14 residues. Germline trimming cut 1 base from V and 12 bases from J; bases unmatched to any gene: 9. The CDR3 DNA sequence: TGTGCCAGCAGCTTAGGAGGGGCTAGCGGGGGCCCGTACTTC. Protein: CASSLGGASGGPYF.

This chain uses TRBV6-5 with TRBJ2-1, with TRBD2 matching over 13 bases. The CDR3 covers 14 residues. The trim removed 6 bases at V and 7 bases at J, leaving 3 bases unmatched. Germline V lookup: CDR1 MNHEY, CDR2 SVGAGI. This chain's CDR3 is CASRPTSGGNEQFF. CDR3 nucleotides: TGTGCCAGCAGGCCGACTAGCGGGGGGAATGAGCAGTTCTTC.

This clone occurred a few times. The chain joins TRBV7-9 to TRBJ2-5, with a tentative D call TRBD1 (5 bases). CDR1 SEHNR and CDR2 FQNEAQ come from the germline V gene (reference sequence). This CDR3 comprises 15 residues. V lost 4 bases and J 2 bases, leaving 14 bases between the germline ends. The CDR3 loop reads CASSSVQVLQETQYF. DNA for the CDR3: TGTGCCAGCAGCTCAGTACAGGTCCTACAAGAGACCCAGTACTTC. Looking up the rest from reference TRBV7-9 and TRBJ2-5 gives the full variable domain: DTGVSQNPRHKITKRGQNVTFRCDPISEHNRLYWYRQTLGQGPEFLTYFQNEAQLEKSRLLSDRFSAERPKGSFSTLEIQRTEQGDSAMYLCASSSVQVLQETQYFGPGTRLLVL.

The chain carries TRBV27 and TRBJ2-1, with 8 bases aligning to TRBD1. Germline lookup yields CDR1 MNHEY and CDR2 SMNVEV (reference sequence). Trimming cost V 3 bases and J 3 bases; bases outside gene matches: 10. This CDR3 is 17 amino acids long. In DNA, the CDR3 is TGTGCCAGCAGTTTTCTCGCAGGGGGCAATTTCTACAATGAGCAGTTCTTC. Amino acid sequence: CASSFLAGGNFYNEQFF.

This clone came up a few times. The chain uses TRBV7-2 and TRBJ2-3; TRBD2 aligns across 8 bases. The germline V gene encodes CDR1 SGHTA and CDR2 FQGNSA. The J segment lost 5 bases and the V segment lost 5 bases, leaving 6 bases of the junction unmatched. CDR3 length: 14 residues. The CDR3 sequence: CASSVPGLVDTQYF. CDR3 nucleotide sequence: TGTGCCAGCAGCGTGCCGGGACTAGTAGATACGCAGTATTTT.

The sample holds a few counts of this clone. This chain joins TRBV10-2 and TRBJ2-2; possibly TRBD1 for D (5 bases). Germline V gene sequence: CDR1 WSHSY, CDR2 SAAADI. This CDR3 spans 14 amino acids. V dropped 3 bases and J dropped 3 bases, with 8 bases sitting between them. CDR3 sequence: CASSDRGYTGELFF. CDR3 DNA sequence: TGCGCCAGCAGTGATAGGGGATACACCGGGGAGCTGTTTTTT.

This clone has only a few counts. The chain recombines TRBV27 with TRBJ1-1; 8 bases map to TRBD1. The ends lost 5 bases at V and 4 bases at J; junction bases unmatched: 6. The CDR3 covers 14 residues. Germline CDR1 reads MNHEY; CDR2 reads SMNVEV (reference sequence). The CDR3 loop reads CASSPTTGVTEAFF. CDR3 nucleotides: TGTGCCAGCAGTCCAACGACAGGGGTCACTGAAGCTTTCTTT.

V gene TRBV29-1 combines with J gene TRBJ1-2; D is perhaps TRBD1 (6 bases). The germline V gene encodes CDR1 SQVTM and CDR2 ANQGSEA. Trimming pared 5 bases from V and 1 base from J, leaving 17 bases between. The CDR3 is made up of 15 amino acids. In nucleotides, the CDR3 is TGCAGCGTTCTGGAGTTGGGGGCCGTTAACTATGGCTACACCTTC. Its translation: CSVLELGAVNYGYTF.

The gene calls are TRBV4-3 and TRBJ2-5, with 7 bases aligning to TRBD1. V shed 0 bases, J shed 7 bases, and the junction held 2 bases outside the gene matches. The CDR3 is 13 residues long. In germline, CDR1 is LGHNA, CDR2 YSLEER. In DNA form, the CDR3 reads TGCGCCAGCAGCCAAGAGCAGGGGGTGACCCAGTACTTC. This sequence encodes CASSQEQGVTQYF.